Listed here are 17 T cell receptor beta chains from one sample, sequenced in a study of T-cell memory formation after mild COVID-19. TCRdb passed the 5' RACE reads through MiXCR, listing each CDR3 protein once. The repertoire consists of about 360,000 distinct CDR3 sequences, with about an eighth occurring once and the leading ten covering 22%. Sample: PBMCs or a T cell subset sorted from them (not recorded which). Receptors originate from a man younger than 35 who had mild COVID-19 (a few samples of this study predate the infection). Cell type and time point are not known.

The V call is TRBV19, the J call TRBJ2-7; 7 nucleotides agree with TRBD1. Germline values: CDR1 LNHDA, CDR2 SQIVND (reference sequence). V shed 5 bases, J shed 1 base, and the junction held 5 bases outside the gene matches. The CDR3 runs 14 residues. The CDR3 sequence is CASSETGWSYEQYF. Written as DNA, the CDR3 is TGTGCCAGTAGTGAGACAGGGTGGTCCTACGAGCAGTACTTC.

J is TRBJ2-7 and V is TRBV5-6; D is possibly TRBD1 (5 bases). Trimming cost V 3 bases and J 5 bases, with 12 bases left between them. CDR1 is SGHDT and CDR2 is YYEEEE in the germline V gene. The CDR3 consists of 13 residues. The CDR3 is CASSSTWGDEQYV. In DNA, the CDR3 is TGTGCCAGCAGCTCTACTTGGGGCGACGAGCAGTACGTC.

In its sample, this clonotype was seen many times. V and J are TRBV9 and TRBJ2-1, with 11 nucleotides matching TRBD2. Germline trimming cut 3 bases from V and 4 bases from J; bases unmatched to any gene: 3. The CDR3 sequence is 15 residues long. Germline CDR1 and CDR2: SGDLS and YYNGEE. The CDR3 region is CASSALAGGYNEQFF. The CDR3 nucleotides are TGTGCCAGCAGCGCTCTAGCGGGGGGTTACAATGAGCAGTTCTTC.

To note about this clonotype: Sequence at one end of the junction differs from germline and may be a read error. The rearrangement links TRBV7-2 to TRBJ2-4; D is possibly TRBD2 (7 bases). Germline values: CDR1 SGHTA, CDR2 FQGNSA. CDR3 length: 15 amino acids. The CDR3 spells CASSFGAGAGNIQYF. The CDR3 DNA is TGTGCAAGCAGCTTTGGGGCGGGGGCCGGGAACATTCAGTACTTC.

The genes are TRBV7-9 and TRBJ2-5; TRBD2 might be the D (5 bases). The germline V and J ends were trimmed by 2 bases and 0 bases, with 10 bases remaining between them. This CDR3 spans 15 amino acids. Germline values: CDR1 SEHNR, CDR2 FQNEAQ (reference sequence). CDR3 amino acids: CASSLYSGNQETQYF. The CDR3 nucleotides are TGTGCCAGCAGCTTATATTCGGGGAACCAAGAGACCCAGTACTTC.

The rearrangement joins TRBV27 to TRBJ2-7, with a possible D match to TRBD2 (5 bases). CDR3 size: 14 residues. From germline, CDR1 is MNHEY and CDR2 SMNVEV (reference sequence). Deletions cut 4 bases from V and 0 bases from J, with 10 bases between. The DNA for the CDR3 is TGTGCCAGCAGTTGGGGAGTCCGCTCCTACGAGCAGTACTTC. Translated: CASSWGVRSYEQYF.

In nucleotides, the CDR3 is TGTGCCAGCAGCCAAGACGTAGCAGCGGACACCGGGGAGCTGTTTTTT. Encoded protein: CASSQDVAADTGELFF. The chain combines TRBV14 with TRBJ2-2; perhaps TRBD2 as D (5 bases). The CDR3 loop spans 16 amino acids. Per germline, CDR1 SGHDN and CDR2 FVKESK. V was cut by 0 bases and J by 3 bases, with 11 bases left in between.

This clonotype has only a few counts. The genes are TRBV7-2 and TRBJ2-1, with D unresolved. The CDR3 runs 17 residues. The germline V gene has CDR1 SGHTA and CDR2 FQGNSA. V was shortened by 1 base and J by 0 bases, with 13 bases between the two germline ends. The CDR3 region has the DNA TGTGCCAGCAGCTTAGTGGTGGTCCCGTACTCCTACAATGAGCAGTTCTTC. It is translated as CASSLVVVPYSYNEQFF.

This clonotype was detected many times. The chain uses TRBV4-2 and TRBJ2-2; D remains ambiguous. V gave up 1 base and J gave up 1 base, with 10 bases separating them. This CDR3 is 16 amino acids long. Germline assignment: CDR1 LGHNA and CDR2 YNFKEQ. Written as DNA, the CDR3 is TGTGCCAGCAGCCAAGGGACGGTGCTGAACACCGGGGAGCTGTTTTTT. It yields the protein CASSQGTVLNTGELFF.

The rearrangement uses TRBV5-5 and TRBJ2-1; 12 nucleotides align to TRBD2. The germline V gene encodes CDR1 SGHKS and CDR2 YYEKEE (reference sequence). The ends lost 4 bases at V and 2 bases at J; junction bases unmatched: 7. The CDR3 sequence is 17 residues long. The CDR3 region has the DNA TGTGCCAGCAGCCTCAGACTAGCGGGGGTCCCCTACAATGAGCAGTTCTTC. Translated: CASSLRLAGVPYNEQFF.

This clonotype showed up just a few times. The rearrangement links TRBV6-5 to TRBJ1-5; no clear D. This CDR3 has 15 residues. Trimming pared 6 bases from V and 3 bases from J, leaving 15 bases between. The V gene's germline CDR1 is MNHEY and CDR2 SVGAGI. CDR3 sequence reads: CASSSVRGFNQPQHF. DNA for the CDR3: TGTGCCAGCAGCTCCGTACGCGGCTTCAATCAGCCCCAGCATTTT.

This clonotype was observed a handful of times. The chain is built from TRBV5-1 and TRBJ1-1; the D gene is possibly TRBD1 (6 bases). This CDR3 is built from 16 residues. Trimming stripped 0 bases from V and 3 bases from J, with 15 bases between. Germline V CDR1 and CDR2: SGHRS, YFSETQ. The CDR3 nucleotides are TGCGCCAGCAGCTTGGAAGGCCCCAGGGGCTACACTGAAGCTTTCTTT. Translated: CASSLEGPRGYTEAFF.

This clonotype was seen only a few times. The V gene is TRBV6-1, the J gene TRBJ2-5, with D perhaps TRBD2 (5 bases). V lost 0 bases and J 6 bases, leaving 8 bases between the germline ends. The CDR3 extends over 13 amino acids. Looked up from germline, CDR1 is MNHNS and CDR2 is SASEGT. The CDR3 spells CASSEAGLQTQYF. DNA of the CDR3: TGTGCCAGCAGTGAAGCCGGACTCCAGACCCAGTACTTC.

The chain recombines TRBV6-1 with TRBJ2-3, with TRBD1 as a possible D gene (6 bases). Germline V gene data show CDR1 as MNHNS and CDR2 as SASEGT. The CDR3 covers 16 residues. The V gene lost 5 bases and the J gene lost 0 bases, with 15 bases spanning the gap. In DNA form, the CDR3 reads TGTGCCAGCAGTCTACACAGGGCCCGTAGCACAGATACGCAGTATTTT. Translation gives CASSLHRARSTDTQYF.

The chain recombines TRBV7-2 with TRBJ2-3, with 7 nucleotides matching TRBD2. The germline V gene encodes CDR1 SGHTA and CDR2 FQGNSA. V shed 5 bases, J shed 7 bases, and the junction held 15 bases outside the gene matches. There are 16 residues in the CDR3. The CDR3 is CASSPEIGGLRNTQYF. The DNA for the CDR3 is TGTGCCAGCAGCCCTGAAATCGGGGGGTTGAGGAATACGCAGTATTTT.

This clonotype has only a few counts. The V gene is TRBV7-3, the J gene TRBJ2-3, with 7 positions matching TRBD1. Germline V lookup: CDR1 SGHTA, CDR2 FQGTGA. V shed 5 bases and J 5 bases; nucleotides not matched to a gene: 7. The CDR3 covers 14 residues. The CDR3 coding sequence is TGTGCCAGCAGCATACGACAGGGAAGAGATACGCAGTATTTT. It encodes CASSIRQGRDTQYF.

The CDR3 protein is CSASSGGRTEAFF. In nucleotides, the CDR3 is TGCAGTGCGAGTTCTGGGGGCAGGACTGAAGCTTTCTTT. V and J are TRBV20-1 and TRBJ1-1; D perhaps matches TRBD1 (6 bases). Trimming stripped 6 bases from V and 5 bases from J, with 16 bases between. CDR1 is DFQATT, CDR2 SNEGSKA, per germline (reference sequence). The CDR3 spans 13 residues.